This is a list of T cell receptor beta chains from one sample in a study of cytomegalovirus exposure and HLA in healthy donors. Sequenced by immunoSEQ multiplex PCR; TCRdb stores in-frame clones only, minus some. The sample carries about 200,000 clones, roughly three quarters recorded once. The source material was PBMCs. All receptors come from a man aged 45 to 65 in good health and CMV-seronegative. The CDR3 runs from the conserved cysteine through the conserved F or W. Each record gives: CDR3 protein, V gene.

CDR3: CASSFRTGDYTEAFF
V: TRBV5-1

CDR3: CAWSPASRGGQYF
V: TRBV30

CDR3: CASSSDASSGSRADAKNIQYF
V: TRBV5-1

CDR3: CAWSVEWRPDTQYF
V: TRBV30

CDR3: CASSEEQGGSYEQYF
V: TRBV6-1

CDR3: CASSVPTSGIGETQYF
V: TRBV9

CDR3: CSSSLSETEAFF
V: TRBV7-9

CDR3: CASSQGRGNVMGYTF
V: TRBV4-1

CDR3: CSARDTIEAFF
V: TRBV20-1

CDR3: CASSPGGEAFF
V: TRBV18

CDR3: CASKLAGNYNEQFF
V: TRBV6-5

CDR3: CASSPGGQTNEKLFF
V: TRBV5-1

CDR3: CASSTQKSLSYEQYF
V: TRBV19

CDR3: CASSDQGQGAKDTQYF
V: TRBV5-4

CDR3: CASSFLAGRPDTQYF
V: TRBV27

CDR3: CASVSAERGSSYEQYF
V: TRBV28

CDR3: CASSPPNPGTSGTYPYNEQFF
V: TRBV19

CDR3: CASSYRQGYEQYF
V: TRBV6-5

CDR3: CASSIPWGGRDQETQYF
V: TRBV5-4

CDR3: CASGLAGGFTDTQYF
V: TRBV11-1

CDR3: CASSPSTGGVTGELFF
V: TRBV18

CDR3: CASSPPGLAGGSYNEQFF
V: TRBV27

CDR3: CASSKGDRHTGELFF
V: TRBV19

CDR3: CASSEGEDRGPFPTNEKLFF
V: TRBV6-4

CDR3: CASSPTGIFLTEAFF
V: TRBV5-4

CDR3: CTSSQVGAASGNTIYF
V: TRBV1

CDR3: CASSLTPGHRTDTQYF
V: TRBV7-8

CDR3: CSADSGDTEAFF
V: TRBV29-1

CDR3: CASSSAGGRNEQFF
V: TRBV5-1

CDR3: CASEGRENTYEQYF
V: TRBV2